A selection of T cell receptor beta chains follows, all from one sample in a study of T cell clonotyping in hematopoietic cell transplantation. Method: immunoSEQ multiplex PCR; TCRdb's copy keeps in-frame clones and lacks some. The table lists almost 3,000 clones, roughly 79% of them singletons. Here the sequenced sample was peripheral blood mononuclear cells, taken 30 days after allogeneic stem cell transplant. The receptors come from a male patient between 60 and 69 years old who had an allogeneic stem cell transplant, so T cells may come from the graft donor. Some clones in this sample may be carry-over from other donors' samples. CDR3s include the opening cysteine and the closing phenylalanine or tryptophan. D genes are given only for firm matches. Rows give clone size only sometimes, using once, few, many, or a class for an expanded clone.

v_call: TRBV5-6; clone_size: .; d_call: .; j_call: TRBJ2-7; cdr3_aa: CASSPGKRYEQYF; cdr3_nt: TGTGCCAGCAGCCCCGGCAAACGGTACGAGCAGTACTTC
v_call: TRBV5-1; clone_size: once; d_call: .; j_call: TRBJ1-1; cdr3_aa: CASATGDGKEAFF; cdr3_nt: TGCGCCAGCGCGACGGGGGACGGAAAAGAAGCTTTCTTT
v_call: TRBV6-5; clone_size: few; d_call: .; j_call: TRBJ1-5; cdr3_aa: CASSRGVANQPQHF; cdr3_nt: TGTGCCAGCAGCCGGGGGGTAGCCAATCAGCCCCAGCATTTT
v_call: TRBV6-5; clone_size: .; d_call: TRBD1; j_call: TRBJ1-2; cdr3_aa: CASRNHRGLMGYTF; cdr3_nt: TGTGCCAGCAGAAACCACAGGGGGCTTATGGGCTACACCTTC
v_call: TRBV19; clone_size: few; d_call: TRBD1; j_call: TRBJ1-1; cdr3_aa: CASSLLPGQGTEAFF; cdr3_nt: TGTGCCAGTAGCCTACTTCCGGGACAGGGCACTGAAGCTTTCTTT
v_call: TRBV7-9; clone_size: .; d_call: TRBD1; j_call: TRBJ2-7; cdr3_aa: CASSPRTGSYEQYF; cdr3_nt: TGTGCCAGCAGCCCTCGGACAGGGTCCTACGAGCAGTACTTC
v_call: TRBV7-3; clone_size: .; d_call: .; j_call: TRBJ2-2; cdr3_aa: CASRKDPNTGELFF; cdr3_nt: TGTGCCAGCAGGAAGGATCCGAACACCGGGGAGCTGTTTTTT
v_call: TRBV29-1; clone_size: .; d_call: TRBD1; j_call: TRBJ2-5; cdr3_aa: CSVEKVWDRGFQETQYF; cdr3_nt: TGCAGCGTTGAAAAAGTATGGGACAGGGGGTTCCAAGAGACCCAGTACTTC
v_call: TRBV5-8; clone_size: .; d_call: TRBD2; j_call: TRBJ2-7; cdr3_aa: CASRLAGGGRYEQYF; cdr3_nt: TGTGCCAGCAGACTAGCGGGAGGAGGACGGTACGAGCAGTACTTC
v_call: TRBV25-1; clone_size: .; d_call: .; j_call: TRBJ2-5; cdr3_aa: CASSESTREGEETQYF; cdr3_nt: TGTGCCAGCAGTGAATCGACTCGGGAAGGAGAGGAGACCCAGTACTTC
v_call: TRBV11-2; clone_size: .; d_call: .; j_call: TRBJ2-1; cdr3_aa: CASSLVGAGSYNEQFF; cdr3_nt: TGTGCCAGCAGCTTAGTGGGCGCGGGGTCCTACAATGAGCAGTTCTTC
v_call: TRBV4-3; clone_size: .; d_call: .; j_call: TRBJ1-5; cdr3_aa: CASSQDGNQPQHF; cdr3_nt: TGCGCCAGCAGCCAAGATGGCAATCAGCCCCAGCATTTT
v_call: TRBV7-2; clone_size: once; d_call: TRBD2; j_call: TRBJ2-7; cdr3_aa: CASSPGTSGPSGAQYF; cdr3_nt: TGTGCCAGCAGCCCAGGGACTAGCGGGCCCTCAGGCGCGCAGTACTTC
v_call: TRBV6-5; clone_size: .; d_call: TRBD2; j_call: TRBJ2-3; cdr3_aa: CASGTSGSTDTQYF; cdr3_nt: TGTGCCAGCGGGACTAGCGGGAGCACAGATACGCAGTATTTT
v_call: TRBV11-2; clone_size: .; d_call: .; j_call: TRBJ2-4; cdr3_aa: CASSLEGSGNIQYF; cdr3_nt: TGTGCCAGCAGCTTAGAGGGGAGCGGAAACATTCAGTACTTC
v_call: TRBV30; clone_size: .; d_call: .; j_call: TRBJ1-1; cdr3_aa: CAWSNQGEAFF; cdr3_nt: TGTGCCTGGAGTAACCAGGGGGAAGCTTTCTTT
v_call: TRBV5-1; clone_size: .; d_call: .; j_call: TRBJ2-1; cdr3_aa: CASRSTTMNPYNEQFF; cdr3_nt: TGCGCCAGCAGATCAACCACTATGAATCCATACAATGAGCAGTTCTTC
v_call: TRBV30; clone_size: .; d_call: .; j_call: TRBJ1-5; cdr3_aa: CAWSRGSTGYSNQPQHF; cdr3_nt: TGTGCCTGGAGTAGGGGGAGTACGGGCTATAGCAATCAGCCCCAGCATTTT
v_call: TRBV30; clone_size: .; d_call: .; j_call: TRBJ2-7; cdr3_aa: CAWQDQFYEQYF; cdr3_nt: TGTGCCTGGCAAGACCAGTTCTACGAGCAGTACTTC
v_call: TRBV27; clone_size: .; d_call: .; j_call: TRBJ2-3; cdr3_aa: CASSLGDTQYF; cdr3_nt: TGTGCCAGCAGTTTAGGAGATACGCAGTATTTT
v_call: TRBV6-5; clone_size: large; d_call: .; j_call: TRBJ2-1; cdr3_aa: CASRRVNEQFF; cdr3_nt: TGTGCCAGCAGGAGAGTAAATGAGCAGTTCTTC
v_call: TRBV6-5; clone_size: .; d_call: .; j_call: TRBJ1-5; cdr3_aa: CASRSGNQPQHF; cdr3_nt: TGTGCCAGCAGGTCTGGCAATCAGCCCCAGCATTTT
v_call: TRBV6-5; clone_size: .; d_call: .; j_call: TRBJ1-5; cdr3_aa: CASSFTVSNQPQHF; cdr3_nt: TGTGCCAGCAGTTTCACGGTTAGCAATCAGCCCCAGCATTTT
v_call: TRBV27; clone_size: .; d_call: .; j_call: TRBJ2-7; cdr3_aa: CASGAGTGASEQYF; cdr3_nt: TGTGCCAGCGGAGCCGGGACCGGGGCGAGCGAGCAGTACTTC
v_call: TRBV4-3; clone_size: .; d_call: TRBD2; j_call: TRBJ2-1; cdr3_aa: CASSQDEREYSEQFF; cdr3_nt: TGCGCCAGCAGCCAAGACGAGCGGGAGTATAGTGAGCAGTTCTTC
v_call: TRBV4-3; clone_size: .; d_call: .; j_call: TRBJ2-1; cdr3_aa: CASSQGRSYNEQFF; cdr3_nt: TGCGCCAGCAGCCAAGGCCGGTCTTACAATGAGCAGTTCTTC
v_call: TRBV28; clone_size: .; d_call: .; j_call: TRBJ2-1; cdr3_aa: CASSDPGNEQFF; cdr3_nt: TGTGCCAGCAGTGACCCTGGCAATGAGCAGTTCTTC
v_call: TRBV6-1; clone_size: .; d_call: TRBD2; j_call: TRBJ2-2; cdr3_aa: CASSEGLAYFGLFF; cdr3_nt: TGTGCCAGCAGTGAAGGACTAGCATACTTTGGACTGTTTTTT
v_call: TRBV4-3; clone_size: .; d_call: .; j_call: TRBJ2-2; cdr3_aa: CASSHPPGQGTGELFF; cdr3_nt: TGCGCCAGCAGCCACCCCCCGGGACAAGGAACCGGGGAGCTGTTTTTT
v_call: TRBV2; clone_size: .; d_call: .; j_call: TRBJ2-7; cdr3_aa: CASSVIFYEQYF; cdr3_nt: TGTGCCAGCAGTGTTATTTTCTACGAGCAGTACTTC
v_call: TRBV23-1; clone_size: .; d_call: .; j_call: TRBJ2-7; cdr3_aa: CASSEVCGSYEQYF; cdr3_nt: TGCGCCAGCAGTGAGGTATGTGGGTCCTACGAGCAGTACTTC
v_call: TRBV7-9; clone_size: once; d_call: TRBD1; j_call: TRBJ1-2; cdr3_aa: CASSLGQGDYGYTF; cdr3_nt: TGTGCCAGCAGCTTAGGACAGGGGGATTATGGCTACACCTTC
v_call: TRBV10-3; clone_size: .; d_call: .; j_call: TRBJ2-3; cdr3_aa: CAIRGRGLDTQYF; cdr3_nt: TGTGCCATCAGGGGACGGGGACTTGATACGCAGTATTTT
v_call: TRBV4-2; clone_size: .; d_call: TRBD2; j_call: TRBJ2-2; cdr3_aa: CASSQLTSENTGELFF; cdr3_nt: TGTGCCAGCAGCCAACTGACTAGCGAGAACACCGGGGAGCTGTTTTTT
v_call: TRBV30; clone_size: .; d_call: .; j_call: TRBJ1-2; cdr3_aa: CAWTGIDGYTF; cdr3_nt: TGTGCCTGGACGGGGATCGATGGCTACACCTTC
v_call: TRBV11-2; clone_size: .; d_call: TRBD2; j_call: TRBJ2-7; cdr3_aa: CASSLGGTSGAQAYEQYF; cdr3_nt: TGTGCCAGCAGCTTAGGCGGGACTAGCGGAGCCCAAGCCTACGAGCAGTACTTC
v_call: TRBV2; clone_size: .; d_call: .; j_call: TRBJ1-4; cdr3_aa: CASSDSGFNEKLFF; cdr3_nt: TGTGCCAGCAGTGATTCAGGGTTTAATGAAAAACTGTTTTTT
v_call: TRBV30; clone_size: .; d_call: TRBD1; j_call: TRBJ2-7; cdr3_aa: CAWSPTGFYEQYF; cdr3_nt: TGTGCCTGGAGTCCGACAGGGTTTTACGAGCAGTACTTC
v_call: TRBV10-3; clone_size: .; d_call: .; j_call: TRBJ1-2; cdr3_aa: CAISAAAGENNYVYTF; cdr3_nt: TGTGCCATCAGTGCCGCGGCAGGGGAGAATAACTATGTCTACACCTTC
v_call: TRBV28; clone_size: .; d_call: .; j_call: TRBJ1-4; cdr3_aa: CASSPRPEEKLFF; cdr3_nt: TGTGCCAGCAGCCCCCGGCCAGAGGAAAAACTGTTTTTT
v_call: TRBV6-5; clone_size: .; d_call: .; j_call: TRBJ2-7; cdr3_aa: CASSKDRPPYEQYF; cdr3_nt: TGTGCCAGCAGCAAAGACAGGCCGCCTTACGAGCAGTACTTC
v_call: TRBV4-2; clone_size: .; d_call: .; j_call: TRBJ2-7; cdr3_aa: CASSQAGAYEQYF; cdr3_nt: TGTGCCAGCAGCCAAGCGGGGGCCTACGAGCAGTACTTC
v_call: TRBV28; clone_size: .; d_call: .; j_call: TRBJ1-2; cdr3_aa: CASSLPTENYGYTF; cdr3_nt: TGTGCCAGCAGTTTACCCACAGAAAACTATGGCTACACCTTC